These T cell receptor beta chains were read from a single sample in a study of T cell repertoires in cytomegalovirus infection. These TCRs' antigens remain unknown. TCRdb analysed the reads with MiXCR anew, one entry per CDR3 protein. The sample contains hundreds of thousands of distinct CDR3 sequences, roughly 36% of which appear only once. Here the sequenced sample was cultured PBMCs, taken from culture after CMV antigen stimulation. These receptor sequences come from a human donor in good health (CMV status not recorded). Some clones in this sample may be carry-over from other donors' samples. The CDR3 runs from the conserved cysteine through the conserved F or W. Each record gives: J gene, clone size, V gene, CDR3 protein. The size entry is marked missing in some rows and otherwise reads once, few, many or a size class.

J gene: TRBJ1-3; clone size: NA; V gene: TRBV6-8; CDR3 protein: CASSVWQGGNTIYF
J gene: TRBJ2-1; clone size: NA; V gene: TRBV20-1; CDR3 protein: CSSRTSGSLYEQFF
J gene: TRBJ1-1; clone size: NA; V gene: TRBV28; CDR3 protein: CASSLLSTWNTEAFF
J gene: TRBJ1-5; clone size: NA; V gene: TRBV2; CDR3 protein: CASSERGTGPGPQHF
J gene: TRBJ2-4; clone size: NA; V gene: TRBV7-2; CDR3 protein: CATGEVAGKNIQYF
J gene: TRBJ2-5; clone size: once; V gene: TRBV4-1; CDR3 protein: CASSRTGGEGETQYF
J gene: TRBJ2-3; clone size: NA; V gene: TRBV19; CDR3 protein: CASAISTDTQYF
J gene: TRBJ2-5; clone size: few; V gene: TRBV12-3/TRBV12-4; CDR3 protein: CASSYRGLADHQETQYF
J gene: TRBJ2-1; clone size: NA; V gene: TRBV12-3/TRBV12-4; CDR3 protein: CASREQGQRGNEQFF
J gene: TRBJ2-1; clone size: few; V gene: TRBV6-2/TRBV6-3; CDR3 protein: CASRGRERYNEQFF
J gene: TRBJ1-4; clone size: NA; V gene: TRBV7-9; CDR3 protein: CASSPLVKGHEKLFF
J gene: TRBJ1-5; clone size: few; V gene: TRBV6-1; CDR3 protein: CASRGGQPNQPQHF
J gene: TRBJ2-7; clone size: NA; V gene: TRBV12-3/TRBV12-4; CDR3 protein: CASSLTRYPYEQYF
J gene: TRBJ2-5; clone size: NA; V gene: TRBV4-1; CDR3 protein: CASSQQPLRAETQYF
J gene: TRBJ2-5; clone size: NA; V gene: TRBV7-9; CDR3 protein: CASRPARGETQYF
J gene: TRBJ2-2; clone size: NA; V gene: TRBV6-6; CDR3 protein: CASSTQGFAGELFF
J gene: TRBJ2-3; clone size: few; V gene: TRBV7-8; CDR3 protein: CASSFGFSGGSDTQYF
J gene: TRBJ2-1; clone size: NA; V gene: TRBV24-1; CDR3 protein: CATSTNKGGDYNEQFF
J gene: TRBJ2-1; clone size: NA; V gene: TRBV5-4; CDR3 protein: CASSLRSGIEQFF
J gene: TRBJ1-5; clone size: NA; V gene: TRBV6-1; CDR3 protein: CASGRRTAMEQPQHF
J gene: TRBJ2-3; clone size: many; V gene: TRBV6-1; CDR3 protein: CASRTRLAGSTDTQYF
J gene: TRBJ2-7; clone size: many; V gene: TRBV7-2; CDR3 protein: CASSFAQGGEQYF
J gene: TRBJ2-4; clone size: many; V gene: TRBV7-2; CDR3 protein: CASSFGSRPDIQYF
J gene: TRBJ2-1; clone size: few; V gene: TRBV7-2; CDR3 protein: CASSFSIDEQFF
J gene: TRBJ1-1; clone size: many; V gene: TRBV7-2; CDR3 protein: CASSKQGNTEAFF
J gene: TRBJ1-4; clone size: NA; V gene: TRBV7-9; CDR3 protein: CASSPDRGLLEKLFF
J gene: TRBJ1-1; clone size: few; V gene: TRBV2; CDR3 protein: CARSSGAANTEAFF